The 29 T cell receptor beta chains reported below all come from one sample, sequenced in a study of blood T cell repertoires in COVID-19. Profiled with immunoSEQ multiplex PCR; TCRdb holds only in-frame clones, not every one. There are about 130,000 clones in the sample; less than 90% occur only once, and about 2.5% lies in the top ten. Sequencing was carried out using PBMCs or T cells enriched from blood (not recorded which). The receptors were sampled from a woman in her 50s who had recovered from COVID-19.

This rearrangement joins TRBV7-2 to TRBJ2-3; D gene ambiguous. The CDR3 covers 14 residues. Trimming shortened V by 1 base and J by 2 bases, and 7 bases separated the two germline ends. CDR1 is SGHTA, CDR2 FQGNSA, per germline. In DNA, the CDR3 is TGTGCCAGCAGCTTAGGTCCGGTCACAGATACGCAGTATTTT. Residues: CASSLGPVTDTQYF.

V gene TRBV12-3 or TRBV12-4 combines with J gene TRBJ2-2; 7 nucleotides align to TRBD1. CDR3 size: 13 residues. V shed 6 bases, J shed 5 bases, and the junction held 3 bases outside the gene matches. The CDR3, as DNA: TGTGCCAGCAGCCGACAGGGTACCGGGGAGCTGTTTTTT. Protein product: CASSRQGTGELFF.

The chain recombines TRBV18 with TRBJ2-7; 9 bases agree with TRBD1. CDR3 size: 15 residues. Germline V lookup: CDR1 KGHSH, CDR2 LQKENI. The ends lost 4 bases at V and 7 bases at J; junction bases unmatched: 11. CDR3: CASSLWGQGREEQYF. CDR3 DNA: TGTGCCAGCTCACTATGGGGACAGGGTAGGGAAGAGCAGTACTTC.

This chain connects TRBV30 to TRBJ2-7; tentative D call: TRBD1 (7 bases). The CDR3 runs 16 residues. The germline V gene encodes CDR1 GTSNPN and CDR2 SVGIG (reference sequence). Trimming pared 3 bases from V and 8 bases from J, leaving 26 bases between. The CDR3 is CAWSAPLRDRGGKQYF. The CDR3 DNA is TGTGCCTGGAGCGCCCCTCTCCGGGACAGAGGCGGGAAGCAGTACTTC.

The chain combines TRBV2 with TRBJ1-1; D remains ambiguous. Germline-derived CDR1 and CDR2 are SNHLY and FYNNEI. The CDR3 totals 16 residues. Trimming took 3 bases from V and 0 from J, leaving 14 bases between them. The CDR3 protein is CASSEQDSVMNTEAFF. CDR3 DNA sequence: TGTGCCAGCAGTGAGCAGGATAGCGTTATGAACACTGAAGCTTTCTTT.

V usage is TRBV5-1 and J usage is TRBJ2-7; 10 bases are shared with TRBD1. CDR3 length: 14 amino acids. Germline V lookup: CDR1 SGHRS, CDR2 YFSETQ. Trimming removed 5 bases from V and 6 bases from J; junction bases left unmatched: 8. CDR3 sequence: CASSFGTGVSEQYF. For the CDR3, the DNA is TGCGCCAGCAGTTTTGGGACAGGGGTCTCCGAGCAGTACTTC.

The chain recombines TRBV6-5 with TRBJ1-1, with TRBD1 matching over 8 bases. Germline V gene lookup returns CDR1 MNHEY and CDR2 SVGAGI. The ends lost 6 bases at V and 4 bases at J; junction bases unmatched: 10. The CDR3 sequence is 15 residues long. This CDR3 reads CASSQNRGEITEAFF. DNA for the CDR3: TGTGCCAGCAGCCAAAACAGGGGGGAAATCACTGAAGCTTTCTTT.

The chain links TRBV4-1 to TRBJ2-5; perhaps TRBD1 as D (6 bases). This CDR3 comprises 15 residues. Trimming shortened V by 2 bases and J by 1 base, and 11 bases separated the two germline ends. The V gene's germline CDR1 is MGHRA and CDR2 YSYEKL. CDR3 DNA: TGCGCCAGCAGCCAAAACCCGACAGGCCAAGAGACCCAGTACTTC. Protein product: CASSQNPTGQETQYF.

The CDR3 nucleotides are TGTGCCAGTAGTGATACCGGGACAGCCGATGGAAACACCATATATTTT. Translating it yields CASSDTGTADGNTIYF. The rearrangement joins TRBV19 to TRBJ1-3, with TRBD1 identical over 7 bases. CDR1 is LNHDA, CDR2 SQIVND, per germline (reference sequence). This CDR3 is 16 amino acids long. V dropped 5 bases and J dropped 3; count of bases not matched to a gene: 10.

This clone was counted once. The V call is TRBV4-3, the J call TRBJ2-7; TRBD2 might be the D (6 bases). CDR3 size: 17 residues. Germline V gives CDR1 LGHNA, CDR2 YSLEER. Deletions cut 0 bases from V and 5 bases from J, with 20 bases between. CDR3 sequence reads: CASSQDQGASPGDEQYF. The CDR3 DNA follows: TGCGCCAGCAGCCAAGATCAAGGGGCGAGCCCGGGGGACGAGCAGTACTTC.

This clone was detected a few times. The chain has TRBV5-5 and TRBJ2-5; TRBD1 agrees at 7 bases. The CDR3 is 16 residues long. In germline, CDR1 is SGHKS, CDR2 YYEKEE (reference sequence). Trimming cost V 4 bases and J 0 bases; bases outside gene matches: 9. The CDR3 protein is CASSGTGTAHQETQYF. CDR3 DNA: TGTGCCAGCAGCGGCACCGGGACAGCTCACCAAGAGACCCAGTACTTC.

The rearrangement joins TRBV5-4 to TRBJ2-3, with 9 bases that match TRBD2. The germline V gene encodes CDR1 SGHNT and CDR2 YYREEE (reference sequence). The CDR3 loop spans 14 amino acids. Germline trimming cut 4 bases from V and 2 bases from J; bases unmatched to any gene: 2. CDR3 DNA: TGTGCCAGCAGCCTAGCGGGGACCACAGATACGCAGTATTTT. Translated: CASSLAGTTDTQYF.

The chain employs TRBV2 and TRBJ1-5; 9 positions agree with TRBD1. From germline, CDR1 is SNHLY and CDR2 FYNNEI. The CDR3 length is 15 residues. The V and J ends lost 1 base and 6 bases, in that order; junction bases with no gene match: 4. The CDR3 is CASSEEGQGSQPQHF. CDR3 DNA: TGTGCCAGCAGTGAAGAGGGACAGGGAAGTCAGCCCCAGCATTTT.

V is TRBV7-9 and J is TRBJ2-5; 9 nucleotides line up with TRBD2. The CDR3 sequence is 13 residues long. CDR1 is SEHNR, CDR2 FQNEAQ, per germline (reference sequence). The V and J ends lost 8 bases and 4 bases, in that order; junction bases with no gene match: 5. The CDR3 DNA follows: TGTGCCAGCCGGGGACTAGCTCGAGAGACCCAGTACTTC. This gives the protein CASRGLARETQYF.

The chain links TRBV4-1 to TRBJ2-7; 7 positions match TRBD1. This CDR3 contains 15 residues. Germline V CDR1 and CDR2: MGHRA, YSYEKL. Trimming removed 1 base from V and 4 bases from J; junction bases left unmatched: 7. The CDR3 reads CASSQVPGTEYEQYF. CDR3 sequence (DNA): TGCGCCAGCAGCCAAGTTCCCGGGACAGAATACGAGCAGTACTTC.

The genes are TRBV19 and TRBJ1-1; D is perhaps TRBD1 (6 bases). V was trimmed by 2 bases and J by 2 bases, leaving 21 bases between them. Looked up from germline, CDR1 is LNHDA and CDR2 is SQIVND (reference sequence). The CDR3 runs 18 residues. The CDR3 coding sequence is TGTGCCAGTAGTATACCGTCCCCCAGGGGCGGAATTAACACTGAAGCTTTCTTT. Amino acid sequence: CASSIPSPRGGINTEAFF.

This CDR3 is CASSLDNPSSYGYTF. For the CDR3, the DNA is TGTGCCAGCAGCTTAGATAACCCATCCAGTTATGGCTACACCTTC. The chain employs TRBV7-9 and TRBJ1-2, with D hard to call. This CDR3 has 15 residues. CDR1 is SEHNR, CDR2 FQNEAQ, per germline (reference sequence). V was shortened by 1 base and J by 5 bases, with 14 bases between the two germline ends.

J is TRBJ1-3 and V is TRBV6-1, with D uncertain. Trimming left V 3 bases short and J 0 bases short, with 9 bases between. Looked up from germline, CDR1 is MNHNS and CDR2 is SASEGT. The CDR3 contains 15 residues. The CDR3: CASSDDKSSGNTIYF. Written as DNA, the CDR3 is TGTGCCAGCAGTGATGACAAAAGCTCTGGAAACACCATATATTTT.

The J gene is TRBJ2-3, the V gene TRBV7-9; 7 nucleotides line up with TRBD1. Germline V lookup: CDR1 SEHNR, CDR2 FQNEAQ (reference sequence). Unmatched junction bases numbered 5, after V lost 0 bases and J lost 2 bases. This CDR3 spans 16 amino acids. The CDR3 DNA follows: TGTGCCAGCAGCTTAGCGCAGAGGGGGCCCACAGATACGCAGTATTTT. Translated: CASSLAQRGPTDTQYF. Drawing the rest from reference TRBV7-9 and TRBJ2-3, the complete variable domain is DTGVSQNPRHKITKRGQNVTFRCDPISEHNRLYWYRQTLGQGPEFLTYFQNEAQLEKSRLLSDRFSAERPKGSFSTLEIQRTEQGDSAMYLCASSLAQRGPTDTQYFGPGTRLTVL.

The CDR3 is CAISVPRGANYGYTF. In nucleotides, the CDR3 is TGTGCCATCAGTGTCCCTCGGGGAGCCAACTATGGCTACACCTTC. The V call is TRBV10-3, the J call TRBJ1-2; no definite D call. CDR1 is ENHRY, CDR2 SYGVKD, per germline. Between the trimmed V and J ends, which lost 4 bases and 2 bases, there was a span of 14 bases. The CDR3 spans 15 residues.

The chain's CDR3 is CASSPHGGTTDTQYF. In DNA, the CDR3 is TGTGCCAGCAGCCCTCACGGGGGGACTACAGATACGCAGTATTTT. The gene calls are TRBV11-2 and TRBJ2-3, with 7 bases lining up with TRBD2. This CDR3 comprises 15 residues. CDR1 SGHAT and CDR2 FQNNGV come from the germline V gene. V lost 5 bases and J lost 3; bases outside the gene matches: 8.

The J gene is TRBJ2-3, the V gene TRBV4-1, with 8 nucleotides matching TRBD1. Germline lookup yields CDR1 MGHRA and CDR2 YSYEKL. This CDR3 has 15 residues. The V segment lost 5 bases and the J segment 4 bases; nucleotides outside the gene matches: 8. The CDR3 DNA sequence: TGCGCCAGCAGCGGTCATCAGGGGGCCGCAGATACGCAGTATTTT. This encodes CASSGHQGAADTQYF.

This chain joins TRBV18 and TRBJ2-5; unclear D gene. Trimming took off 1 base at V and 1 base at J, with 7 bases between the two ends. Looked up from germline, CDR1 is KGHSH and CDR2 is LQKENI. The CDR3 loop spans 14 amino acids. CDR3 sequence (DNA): TGTGCCAGCTCACCACGAGAGATCCAAGAGACCCAGTACTTC. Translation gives CASSPREIQETQYF.

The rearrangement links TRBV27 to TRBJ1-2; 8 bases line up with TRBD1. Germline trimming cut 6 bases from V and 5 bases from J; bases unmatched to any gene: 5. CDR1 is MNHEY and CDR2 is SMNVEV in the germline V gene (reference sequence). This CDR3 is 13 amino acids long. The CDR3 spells CASSRTGSYGYTF. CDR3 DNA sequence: TGTGCCAGCAGCCGGACAGGGTCATATGGCTACACCTTC.

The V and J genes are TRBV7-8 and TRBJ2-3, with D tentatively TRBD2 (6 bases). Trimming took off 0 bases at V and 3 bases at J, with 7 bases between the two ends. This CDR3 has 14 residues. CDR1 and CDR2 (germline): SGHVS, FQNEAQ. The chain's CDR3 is CASSLAGGTDTQYF. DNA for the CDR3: TGTGCCAGCAGCTTAGCGGGGGGAACAGATACGCAGTATTTT.

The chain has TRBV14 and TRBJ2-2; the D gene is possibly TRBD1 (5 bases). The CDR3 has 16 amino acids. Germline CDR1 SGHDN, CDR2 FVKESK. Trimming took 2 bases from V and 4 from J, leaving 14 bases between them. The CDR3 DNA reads TGTGCCAGCAGCCAACAGGGCCGGCGTGGCACCGGGGAGCTGTTTTTT. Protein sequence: CASSQQGRRGTGELFF.

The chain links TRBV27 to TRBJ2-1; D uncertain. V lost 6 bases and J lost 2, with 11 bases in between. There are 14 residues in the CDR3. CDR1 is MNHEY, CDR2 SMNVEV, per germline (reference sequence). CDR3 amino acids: CASRARSAYNEQFF. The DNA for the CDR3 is TGTGCCAGCAGGGCGAGAAGCGCCTACAATGAGCAGTTCTTC.

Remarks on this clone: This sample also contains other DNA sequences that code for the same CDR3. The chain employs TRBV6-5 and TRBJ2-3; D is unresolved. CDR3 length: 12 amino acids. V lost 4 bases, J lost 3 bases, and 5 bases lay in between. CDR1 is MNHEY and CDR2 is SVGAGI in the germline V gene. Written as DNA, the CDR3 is TGTGCCAGCAGTTCTTCTACAGATACGCAGTATTTT. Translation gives CASSSSTDTQYF.

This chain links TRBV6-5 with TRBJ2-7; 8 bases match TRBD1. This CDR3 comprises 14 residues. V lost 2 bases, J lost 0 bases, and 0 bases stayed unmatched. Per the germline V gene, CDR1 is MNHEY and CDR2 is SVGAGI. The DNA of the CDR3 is TGTGCCAGCAGTTACGACAGGGGCTCCTACGAGCAGTACTTC. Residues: CASSYDRGSYEQYF.